The 8 T cell receptor beta chains given below trace back to one sample, sequenced in a study of shared clonotypes between healthy human individuals. Sequenced by immunoSEQ multiplex PCR; TCRdb stores in-frame clones only, minus some. This sample carries about 2.3 million clones, roughly 93% of them seen once, and the ten largest clones take under 0.45%. What was sequenced was naive CD4+ T cells from PBMCs. Subset specified: CD45RA+ positively selected. The receptors were gathered from a man aged 18 to 30 in good health. Some clones in this sample may be carry-over from other donors' samples.

This chain joins TRBV5-6 and TRBJ2-7; D is perhaps TRBD1 (6 bases). Germline loops: CDR1 SGHDT, CDR2 YYEEEE. The CDR3 runs to 15 residues. Deletions cut 1 base from V and 0 bases from J, with 11 bases between. CDR3 nucleotide sequence: TGTGCCAGCAGCTTGAGGGGACATGACTCCTACGAGCAGTACTTC. This encodes CASSLRGHDSYEQYF.

The V gene is TRBV20-1, the J gene TRBJ2-7; D unresolved. CDR3 length equals 11 residues. Germline V CDR1 and CDR2: DFQATT, SNEGSKA (reference sequence). Trimming took off 5 bases at V and 10 bases at J, with 15 bases between the two ends. The DNA of the CDR3 is TGCAGTGCTGGGAATCTAGGAAATCAGTACTTC. Translation: CSAGNLGNQYF.

The chain has TRBV28 and TRBJ2-7; 9 bases agree with TRBD1. V gave up 6 bases and J gave up 4 bases; unmatched junction bases: 10. The length of the CDR3 is 15 residues. Germline CDR1 is MDHEN and CDR2 is SYDVKM. This CDR3 is CASRGTGSYPYEQYF. The CDR3 DNA follows: TGTGCCAGCAGGGGGACAGGGTCCTACCCTTACGAGCAGTACTTC.

The chain links TRBV21-1 to TRBJ2-5; the table's D call of TRBD1 was not tested on the DNA. TRBV21-1 is assigned pseudogene status. This CDR3 contains 18 residues. The CDR3 DNA is TGTGCCAGCAGCAAAGGCGGTTCCCCCACGGACAGGGAAGAGACCCAGTACTTC. It translates to CASSKGGSPTDREETQYF.

The rearrangement joins TRBV29-1 to TRBJ1-2; 11 nucleotides align to TRBD1. CDR1 SQVTM and CDR2 ANQGSEA come from the germline V gene. The trim removed 0 bases at V and 8 bases at J, leaving 5 bases unmatched. The CDR3 is 14 amino acids. CDR3 residues: CSVEEDRGPRGYTF. Here the CDR3 DNA reads TGCAGCGTTGAAGAGGACAGGGGGCCTCGAGGCTACACCTTC.

This clone was seen a handful of times. At the DNA level, this CDR3 is encoded by other sequences in the same sample as well. The V gene is TRBV11-3, the J gene TRBJ2-2; D gene unclear. CDR3 length: 13 residues. V was pared by 2 bases and J by 0 bases, with 1 base between. The germline V gene has CDR1 SGHNT and CDR2 YENEEA. CDR3 nucleotide sequence: TGTGCCAGCAGCTTAACGAACACCGGGGAGCTGTTTTTT. It translates to CASSLTNTGELFF.

This clone was counted a single time. The chain has TRBV4-1 and TRBJ2-3, with TRBD2 matching over 7 bases. The CDR3 sequence is 16 residues long. Germline V lookup: CDR1 MGHRA, CDR2 YSYEKL. The ends lost 4 bases at V and 2 bases at J; junction bases unmatched: 9. CDR3 DNA: TGCGCCAGCAGCCGGCTGAAAGCGGGGTTCACAGATACGCAGTATTTT. It translates to CASSRLKAGFTDTQYF.

V gene TRBV5-1 combines with J gene TRBJ1-1; no firm D call. CDR3 length: 17 amino acids. Germline V gene sequence: CDR1 SGHRS, CDR2 YFSETQ. V gave up 1 base and J gave up 3 bases, with 19 bases separating them. The CDR3 here is CASSLIIGPGIDTEAFF. The CDR3, as DNA: TGCGCCAGCAGCTTGATTATCGGTCCCGGGATCGACACTGAAGCTTTCTTT.